What follows is one T cell receptor (beta chain) and its context. Its antigen is unknown. The data were obtained in a study of cytotoxic CD8 clonotypes in ibrutinib-treated CLL. This CDR3 spans 11 amino acids. Germline CDR1 and CDR2: DFQATT and SNEGSKA (reference sequence). Trimming shortened V by 3 bases and J by 4 bases, and 6 bases separated the two germline ends. Investigators sought sequencing depths of between 1 in 200,000 and 1 in 1 million T cells. The table came from immunoSEQ multiplex PCR; TCRdb's copy has only in-frame clones and leaves some out. The table has around 40,000 clones, about 64% seen once; the top ten hold roughly 17%. Whole-study findings and limits: Clonality increased at ibrutinib response and stayed stable in sustained remission. At progression, however, it fell back toward baseline. Public clonotypes, found uncommonly, either contracted or stayed stable on treatment. Sustained-remission patients were sampled at different times than progressing patients were.

Sequenced material: PBMCs, taken at disease progression, from a patient treated with ibrutinib. The chain employs TRBV20-1 and TRBJ1-2; D is unresolved. The sequence came from a human donor with chronic lymphocytic leukemia. The CDR3 is CSASVSYGYTF. CDR3 nucleotides: TGCAGTGCTAGTGTGAGCTATGGCTACACCTTC.